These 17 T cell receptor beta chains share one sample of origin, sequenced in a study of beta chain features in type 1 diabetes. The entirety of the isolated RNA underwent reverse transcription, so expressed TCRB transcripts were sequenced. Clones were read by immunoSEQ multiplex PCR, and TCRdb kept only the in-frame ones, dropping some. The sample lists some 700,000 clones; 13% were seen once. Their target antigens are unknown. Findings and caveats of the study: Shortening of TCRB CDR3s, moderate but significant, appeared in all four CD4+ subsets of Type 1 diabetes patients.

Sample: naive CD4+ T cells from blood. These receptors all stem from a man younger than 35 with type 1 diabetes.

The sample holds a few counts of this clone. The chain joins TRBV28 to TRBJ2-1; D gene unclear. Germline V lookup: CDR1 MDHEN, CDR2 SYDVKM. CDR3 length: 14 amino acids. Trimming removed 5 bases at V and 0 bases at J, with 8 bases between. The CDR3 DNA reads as TGTGCCAGCAGTGACGGCAGCTCCTACAATGAGCAGTTCTTC. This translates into CASSDGSSYNEQFF.

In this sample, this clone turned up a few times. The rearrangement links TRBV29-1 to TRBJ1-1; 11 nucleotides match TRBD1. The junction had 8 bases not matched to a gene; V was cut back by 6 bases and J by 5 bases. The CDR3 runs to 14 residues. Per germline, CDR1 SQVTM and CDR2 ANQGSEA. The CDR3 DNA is TGCAGCGTCGACCAGGACAGGGGGCAAACTGAAGCTTTCTTT. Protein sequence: CSVDQDRGQTEAFF.

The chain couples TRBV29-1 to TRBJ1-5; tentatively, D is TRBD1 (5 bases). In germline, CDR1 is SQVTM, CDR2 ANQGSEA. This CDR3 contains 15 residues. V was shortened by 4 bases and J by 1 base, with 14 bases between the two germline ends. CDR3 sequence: CSVVLGGGSNQPQHF. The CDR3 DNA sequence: TGCAGCGTTGTTTTGGGGGGTGGGAGCAATCAGCCCCAGCATTTT.

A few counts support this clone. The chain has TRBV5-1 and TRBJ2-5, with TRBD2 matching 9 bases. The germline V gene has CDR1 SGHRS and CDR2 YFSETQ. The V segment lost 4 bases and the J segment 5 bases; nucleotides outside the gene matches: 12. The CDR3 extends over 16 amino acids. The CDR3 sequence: CASSPLGSGGAETQYF. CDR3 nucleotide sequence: TGCGCCAGCAGCCCGTTGGGTAGCGGGGGTGCGGAGACCCAGTACTTC. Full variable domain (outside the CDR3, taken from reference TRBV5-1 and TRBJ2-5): KAGVTQTPRYLIKTRGQQVTLSCSPISGHRSVSWYQQTPGQGLQFLFEYFSETQRNKGNFPGRFSGRQFSNSRSEMNVSTLELGDSALYLCASSPLGSGGAETQYFGPGTRLLVL.

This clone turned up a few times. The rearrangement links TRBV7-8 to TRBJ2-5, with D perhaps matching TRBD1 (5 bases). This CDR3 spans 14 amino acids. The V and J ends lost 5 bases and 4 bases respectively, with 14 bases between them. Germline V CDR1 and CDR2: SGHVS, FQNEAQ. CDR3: CASSVTSRGETQYF. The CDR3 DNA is TGTGCCAGCAGCGTTACCTCTAGGGGAGAGACCCAGTACTTC.

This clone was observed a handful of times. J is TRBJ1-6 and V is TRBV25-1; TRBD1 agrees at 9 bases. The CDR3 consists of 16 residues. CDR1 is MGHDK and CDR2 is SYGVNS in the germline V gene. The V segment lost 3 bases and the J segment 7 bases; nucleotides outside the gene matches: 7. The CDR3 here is CASSDRGQGRNSPLHF. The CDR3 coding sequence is TGTGCCAGCAGTGACCGAGGACAGGGGCGAAATTCACCCCTCCACTTT.

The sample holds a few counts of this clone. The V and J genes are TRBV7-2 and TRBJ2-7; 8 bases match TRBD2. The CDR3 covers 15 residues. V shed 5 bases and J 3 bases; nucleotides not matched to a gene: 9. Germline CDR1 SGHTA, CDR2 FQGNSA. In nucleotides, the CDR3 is TGTGCCAGCAGCGTTACACGGACTAGCTACTACGAGCAGTACTTC. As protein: CASSVTRTSYYEQYF.

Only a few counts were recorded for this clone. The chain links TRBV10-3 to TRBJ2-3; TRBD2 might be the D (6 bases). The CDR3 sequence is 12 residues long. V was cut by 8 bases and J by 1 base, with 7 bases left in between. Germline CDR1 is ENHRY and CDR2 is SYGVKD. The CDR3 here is CAIGGGTDTQYF. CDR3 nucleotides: TGTGCCATCGGCGGGGGCACAGATACGCAGTATTTT.

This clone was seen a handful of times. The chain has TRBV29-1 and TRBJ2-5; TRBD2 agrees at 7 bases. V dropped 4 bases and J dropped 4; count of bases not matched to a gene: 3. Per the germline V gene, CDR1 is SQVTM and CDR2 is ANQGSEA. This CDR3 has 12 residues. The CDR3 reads CSVGEGRETQYF. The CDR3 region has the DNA TGCAGCGTTGGGGAGGGTAGAGAGACCCAGTACTTC.

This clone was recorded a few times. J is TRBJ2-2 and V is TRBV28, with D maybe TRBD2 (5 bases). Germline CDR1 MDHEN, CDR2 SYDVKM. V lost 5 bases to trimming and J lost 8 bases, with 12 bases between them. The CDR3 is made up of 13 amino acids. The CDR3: CASSRRMNGELFF. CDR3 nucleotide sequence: TGTGCCAGCAGTCGGAGGATGAATGGGGAGCTGTTTTTT.

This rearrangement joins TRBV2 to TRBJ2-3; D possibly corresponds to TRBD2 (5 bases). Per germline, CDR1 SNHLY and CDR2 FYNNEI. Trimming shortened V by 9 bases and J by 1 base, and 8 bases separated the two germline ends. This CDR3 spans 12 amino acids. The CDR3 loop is CARRVGTDTQYF. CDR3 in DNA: TGTGCCAGGAGGGTGGGCACAGATACGCAGTATTTT.

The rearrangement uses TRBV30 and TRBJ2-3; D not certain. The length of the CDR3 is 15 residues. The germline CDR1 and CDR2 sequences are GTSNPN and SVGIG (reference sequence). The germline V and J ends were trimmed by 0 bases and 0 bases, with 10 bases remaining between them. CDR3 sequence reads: CAWSVRLASTDTQYF. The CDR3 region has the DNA TGTGCCTGGAGTGTAAGGTTGGCTAGCACAGATACGCAGTATTTT.

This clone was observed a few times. The CDR3 DNA is TGTGCCAGCAGCAGAGGACTCGGGGATCAGCCCCAGCATTTT. It specifies CASSRGLGDQPQHF. The V gene is TRBV6-6, the J gene TRBJ1-5; D is ambiguous. Per the germline V gene, CDR1 is MNHNY and CDR2 is SVGAGI (reference sequence). The CDR3 is made up of 14 amino acids. The V end lost 6 bases, the J end lost 5 bases, and 14 bases lay between the germline ends.

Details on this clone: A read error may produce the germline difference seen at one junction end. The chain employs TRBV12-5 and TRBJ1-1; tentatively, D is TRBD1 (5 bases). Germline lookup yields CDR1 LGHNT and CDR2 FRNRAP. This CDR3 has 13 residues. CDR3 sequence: CASGLRQNAEAFF. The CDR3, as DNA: TGTGCTAGTGGTCTGCGACAGAACGCTGAAGCTTTCTTT. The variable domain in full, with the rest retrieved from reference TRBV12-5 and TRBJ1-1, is DARVTQTPRHKVTEMGQEVTMRCQPILGHNTVFWYRQTMMQGLELLAYFRNRAPLDDSGMPKDRFSAEMPDATLATLKIQPSEPRDSAVYFCASGLRQNAEAFFGQGTRLTVV.

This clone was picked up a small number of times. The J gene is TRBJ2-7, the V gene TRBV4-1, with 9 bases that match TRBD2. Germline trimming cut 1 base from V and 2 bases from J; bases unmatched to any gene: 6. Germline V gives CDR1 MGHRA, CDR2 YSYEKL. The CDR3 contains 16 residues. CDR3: CASSQVRAGGAYEQYF. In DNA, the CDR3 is TGCGCCAGCAGCCAAGTTCGAGCGGGGGGCGCCTACGAGCAGTACTTC.

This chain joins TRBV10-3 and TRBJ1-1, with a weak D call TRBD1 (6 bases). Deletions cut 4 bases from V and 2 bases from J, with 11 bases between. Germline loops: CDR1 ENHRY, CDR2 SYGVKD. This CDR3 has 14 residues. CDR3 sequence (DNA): TGTGCCATCAGTGCCACGGACAGTAACACTGAAGCTTTCTTT. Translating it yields CAISATDSNTEAFF.

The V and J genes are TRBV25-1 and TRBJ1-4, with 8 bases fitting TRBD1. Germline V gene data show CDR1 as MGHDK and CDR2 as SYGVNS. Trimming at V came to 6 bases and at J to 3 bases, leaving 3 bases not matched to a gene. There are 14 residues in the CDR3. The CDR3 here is CASSPQGANEKLFF. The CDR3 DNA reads TGTGCCAGCAGCCCACAGGGGGCTAATGAAAAACTGTTTTTT.